This T cell receptor beta chain was sequenced during a study of blood T cell repertoires in COVID-19. Overall study: There were acute and convalescent COVID-19 samples, and they came from the United States, Italy and Spain. PBMCs, B-cell-depleted T cells, or T cells provided the cDNA or gDNA that made up the material.

Authors' methods: The assay estimated nucleated cells by amplifying reference gene primers. Sequencing used immunoSEQ multiplex PCR; TCRdb keeps in-frame clones, though not all of them. Clone size and the V and J calls come from that table; the DNA yielded D and trimming. The sample gives tens of thousands of clones, around four fifths of which show up once; 30% to 40% is in the top ten. Germline CDR1 and CDR2: SGHDT and YYEEEE. CDR3 length equals 16 residues. V dropped 6 bases and J dropped 0; count of bases not matched to a gene: 8. The TCR comes from a man of 80 years or more with acute or convalescent COVID-19. The chain links TRBV5-6 to TRBJ1-3, with 8 bases that match TRBD1. Input material: peripheral blood. The CDR3, as DNA: TGTGCCAGCAACCGCATGGACAGGGCCTCTGGAAACACCATATATTTT. Translation gives CASNRMDRASGNTIYF.